This T cell receptor beta chain emerged from a study of CD8 T cells in Susac syndrome. The length of the CDR3 is 18 residues. V trimming: 3 bases; J trimming: 0 bases; junction bases outside the gene matches: 8. The T cells that were sequenced for TCR beta were CD8+ and CD4+ cells from blood. Relapsing-remitting disease, either stable or active, was present in the multiple sclerosis controls, who were treatment-naive patients. Isolation of CD8+ and CD4+ T cells was performed negatively, whereas enrichment of TEMRA cells was done by FACS. Reverse transcription used about 0.45 to 1 ug RNA and random hexamers. Amplification of the TCR beta CDR3 was carried out by immunoSEQ multiplex PCR, which spanned a total of 54 Vbeta and 13 Jbeta segments. Each CDR3 protein is one row after TCRdb ran MiXCR on the immunoSEQ multiplex PCR reads. The table records 400,000 or so distinct CDR3 sequences, around 83% of them present only once.

V gene TRBV12-3 or TRBV12-4 combines with J gene TRBJ2-1; 10 bases line up with TRBD2. This sequence originates from a human donor with multiple sclerosis. The material sequenced was CD8+ T cells from PBMCs. The CDR3 DNA reads TGTGCCAGCAGTTTCGTACTAGCGGGATCCAGCTCCTACAATGAGCAGTTCTTC. Translation gives CASSFVLAGSSSYNEQFF.